Each of the 19 T cell receptor beta chains below was sequenced from the same sample in a study of radiation and T cells in renal cell carcinoma. Assay used: immunoSEQ multiplex PCR; TCRdb lists only in-frame clones, some missing. The table has 15,000 to 20,000 clones, roughly three fifths seen once. Specified treatment: treatment-naive control, cytoreductive nephrectomy. The sequenced sample was tumor tissue, obtained from a patient whose treatment was nephrectomy without radiotherapy. These TCRs come from a man aged 50-59 years with renal cell carcinoma.

The rearrangement links TRBV5-1 to TRBJ2-1; either TRBD1 or TRBD2 may supply D (5 bases each). Germline CDR1 reads SGHRS; CDR2 reads YFSETQ. The CDR3 runs to 15 residues. Deletions cut 4 bases from V and 7 bases from J, with 18 bases between. CDR3 protein: CASSRGDIPGNEQFF. CDR3 nucleotides: TGCGCCAGCAGCAGGGGCGATATCCCGGGGAATGAGCAGTTCTTC.

This clone is categorized as medium-sized (0.01 to 0.1%). This chain links TRBV25-1 with TRBJ2-1; D gene ambiguous. V gave up 1 base and J gave up 1 base, with 5 bases separating them. The CDR3 runs 14 residues. CDR1 MGHDK and CDR2 SYGVNS come from the germline V gene. DNA of the CDR3: TGTGCCAGCAGTGAATCGCGGTCCTACAATGAGCAGTTCTTC. It specifies CASSESRSYNEQFF.

This clone appeared a few times. This sequence joins TRBV7-9 and TRBJ1-2; D not certain. Trimming left V 5 bases short and J 2 bases short, with 0 bases between. Germline V gene data show CDR1 as SEHNR and CDR2 as FQNEAQ (reference sequence). The CDR3 runs 10 residues. CDR3 nucleotide sequence: TGTGCCAGCAGCAACTATGGCTACACCTTC. Translated, it gives CASSNYGYTF.

The rearrangement uses TRBV7-9 and TRBJ1-2; D is ambiguous. Germline V gene data show CDR1 as SEHNR and CDR2 as FQNEAQ (reference sequence). There are 14 residues in the CDR3. V was cut by 1 base and J by 5 bases, with 11 bases left in between. The CDR3 is CASSLGSGTYGYTF. The DNA of the CDR3 is TGTGCCAGCAGCTTAGGGAGCGGAACTTATGGCTACACCTTC.

The rearrangement links TRBV9 to TRBJ2-4; D is undetermined. The CDR3 sequence is 14 residues long. Trimming removed 5 bases at V and 1 base at J, with 10 bases between. Germline CDR1 is SGDLS and CDR2 is YYNGEE. This chain's CDR3 is CASSLSFAKNIQYF. The CDR3 coding sequence is TGTGCCAGCAGTCTCAGCTTCGCCAAAAACATTCAGTACTTC. Based on the CDR3 plus reference TRBV9 and TRBJ2-4, the full variable domain is DSGVTQTPKHLITATGQRVTLRCSPRSGDLSVYWYQQSLDQGLQFLIQYYNGEERAKGNILERFSAQQFPDLHSELNLSSLELGDSALYFCASSLSFAKNIQYFGAGTRLSVL.

The chain has TRBV9 and TRBJ2-3; D tentatively reads TRBD1 or TRBD2 (5 bases each). V lost 0 bases and J 4 bases, leaving 9 bases between the germline ends. CDR1 SGDLS and CDR2 YYNGEE come from the germline V gene. CDR3 length: 14 amino acids. The CDR3 nucleotides are TGTGCCAGCAGCGTAGAGTGGGGGTCAGATACGCAGTATTTT. Its protein is CASSVEWGSDTQYF.

The chain combines TRBV9 with TRBJ2-3; TRBD2 matches at 7 bases. The CDR3 length is 15 residues. The germline gives CDR1 SGDLS, CDR2 YYNGEE. V lost 3 bases, J lost 3 bases, and 7 bases stayed unmatched. CDR3 DNA sequence: TGTGCCAGCAGCGCCGGCGGCGGGAGTACAGATACGCAGTATTTT. It translates to CASSAGGGSTDTQYF.

The chain joins TRBV2 to TRBJ2-2, with 9 bases fitting TRBD2. Losses at the gene ends were 6 bases for V and 1 base for J; bases not matched to a gene: 3. The CDR3 extends over 15 amino acids. CDR1 is SNHLY, CDR2 FYNNEI, per germline. The CDR3 DNA follows: TGTGCCAGCAGGTTACTAGCGGGGAACACCGGGGAGCTGTTTTTT. Encoded protein: CASRLLAGNTGELFF.

The V gene is TRBV7-2, the J gene TRBJ1-5; maybe TRBD1 (5 bases). The CDR3 covers 15 residues. The germline V and J ends were trimmed by 1 base and 4 bases, with 11 bases remaining between them. Germline V gene sequence: CDR1 SGHTA, CDR2 FQGNSA. The DNA of the CDR3 is TGTGCCAGCAGCTTAGAGGTGGGGCGAAATCAGCCCCAGCATTTT. Translation: CASSLEVGRNQPQHF.

This clone was counted many times. The chain employs TRBV4-3 and TRBJ2-7, with D maybe TRBD2 (6 bases). Germline CDR1 and CDR2: LGHNA and YSLEER. The V gene lost 0 bases and the J gene lost 4 bases, with 16 bases spanning the gap. This CDR3 has 16 amino acids. CDR3 DNA sequence: TGCGCCAGCAGCCAAGAAATCCCGTCTCGGGGGTACGAGCAGTACTTC. It is translated as CASSQEIPSRGYEQYF.

This chain connects TRBV9 to TRBJ2-3; 14 bases are shared with TRBD2. The CDR3 totals 15 residues. Germline values: CDR1 SGDLS, CDR2 YYNGEE. Unmatched junction bases numbered 3, after V lost 4 bases and J lost 5 bases. For the CDR3, the DNA is TGTGCCAGCAGCTTCGGGACTAGCGGGGGAGATACGCAGTATTTT. It specifies CASSFGTSGGDTQYF.

This clone was counted a few times. The rearrangement links TRBV7-9 to TRBJ2-7, with D tentatively TRBD1 or TRBD2 (5 bases each). The V gene's germline CDR1 is SEHNR and CDR2 FQNEAQ (reference sequence). V was trimmed by 5 bases and J by 0 bases, leaving 14 bases between them. This CDR3 has 15 amino acids. CDR3 nucleotide sequence: TGTGCCAGCAGCCCCTCCGGGACGGTCTCCTACGAGCAGTACTTC. It specifies CASSPSGTVSYEQYF.

The chain employs TRBV9 and TRBJ2-1, with TRBD2 matching 8 bases. V lost 0 bases, J lost 5 bases, and 13 bases stayed unmatched. There are 18 residues in the CDR3. The germline CDR1 and CDR2 sequences are SGDLS and YYNGEE. The CDR3 sequence is CASSVAPLGAGGNNEQFF. The CDR3 region has the DNA TGTGCCAGCAGCGTAGCTCCCCTCGGGGCGGGGGGAAACAATGAGCAGTTCTTC. Full variable domain (rest looked up from reference TRBV9 and TRBJ2-1): DSGVTQTPKHLITATGQRVTLRCSPRSGDLSVYWYQQSLDQGLQFLIQYYNGEERAKGNILERFSAQQFPDLHSELNLSSLELGDSALYFCASSVAPLGAGGNNEQFFGPGTRLTVL.

This clone was seen a single time. The V call is TRBV7-8, the J call TRBJ1-6; no definite D call. V was trimmed by 3 bases and J by 1 base, leaving 10 bases between them. Germline CDR1 and CDR2: SGHVS and FQNEAQ. The CDR3 spans 16 residues. CDR3 amino acids: CASSLYPRSYNSPLHF. The CDR3 DNA reads TGTGCCAGCAGCTTGTACCCCCGATCCTATAATTCACCCCTCCACTTT. Looking up the rest from reference TRBV7-8 and TRBJ1-6 gives the full variable domain: GAGVSQSPRYKVAKRGQDVALRCDPISGHVSLFWYQQALGQGPEFLTYFQNEAQLDKSGLPSDRFFAERPEGSVSTLKIQRTQQEDSAVYLCASSLYPRSYNSPLHFGNGTRLTVT.

This chain connects TRBV10-3 to TRBJ1-2; maybe TRBD1 (5 bases). The germline gives CDR1 ENHRY, CDR2 SYGVKD. This CDR3 contains 15 residues. V lost 8 bases, J lost 8 bases, and 24 bases lay in between. The CDR3 sequence: CAIGINAGTEGGYTF. DNA for the CDR3: TGTGCCATCGGGATAAACGCCGGGACTGAAGGAGGCTACACCTTC.

This clone was seen once. This chain uses TRBV5-1 with TRBJ2-1; 9 bases map to TRBD2. CDR1 SGHRS and CDR2 YFSETQ come from the germline V gene. The CDR3 has 15 amino acids. The ends lost 4 bases at V and 9 bases at J; junction bases unmatched: 11. This chain's CDR3 is CASSTGTSLSGEQFF. CDR3 coding DNA: TGCGCCAGCAGCACCGGGACTAGCCTCTCCGGTGAGCAGTTCTTC.

Concerning this clone: One end of the junction is discordant with germline, which a read error may explain. The CDR3 bases are TGCGCCAGCAGCCCCGCCCGGCCTAGCGGGTATACGCAGTATTTT. Its translation: CASSPARPSGYTQYF. The rearrangement uses TRBV5-5 and TRBJ2-3; 8 bases map to TRBD2. CDR3 length: 15 amino acids. The V gene's germline CDR1 is SGHKS and CDR2 YYEKEE (reference sequence).

V gene TRBV29-1 combines with J gene TRBJ2-2; D unclear. Germline CDR1 SQVTM, CDR2 ANQGSEA. Trimming removed 7 bases from V and 4 bases from J, with 13 bases in between. The CDR3 is 13 residues long. DNA for the CDR3: TGCAGCGCTCGGCAGGCTGGCACCGGGGAGCTGTTTTTT. This translates into CSARQAGTGELFF.

J is TRBJ2-1 and V is TRBV7-2, with D uncertain. Trimming cost V 1 base and J 4 bases, with 14 bases left between them. The CDR3 has 16 residues. The germline V gene encodes CDR1 SGHTA and CDR2 FQGNSA. The CDR3 nucleotides read TGTGCCAGCAGCTTAGTCCCCCTCGGCGTATACAATGAGCAGTTCTTC. This translates into CASSLVPLGVYNEQFF.